Sequencing of this TCR beta chain was carried out in a study of identical twins. General study results and limits: Out-of-frame TCR alpha sharing observed in monozygotic twins exceeded model estimates. Sequences that were beta out-of-frame showed weaker excess twin sharing. Out-of-frame alpha sequences shared by twins showed excess low generation probability.

After removal of 5 bases from V and 6 bases from J, the junction contained 8 bases not matched to a gene. The CDR3 consists of 15 residues. This clonotype was counted ten times or more. What it binds is unknown. In TCRdb, the 5' RACE reads were re-called with MiXCR into one record per CDR3 protein. The sample holds around 530,000 distinct CDR3 sequences, around 15% seen once. This sample also belongs to another study, concerning yellow fever vaccine responses in identical twins.

The sequence derives from a woman aged 18-29 years in good health. The gene calls are TRBV12-3 or TRBV12-4 and TRBJ2-5, with 11 bases fitting TRBD2. Input material: CD4+ T cells sorted from blood. The CDR3 DNA reads TGTGCCAGCAGTAAGACTAGCGGGGCCGTGAAGACCCAGTACTTC. This encodes CASSKTSGAVKTQYF.